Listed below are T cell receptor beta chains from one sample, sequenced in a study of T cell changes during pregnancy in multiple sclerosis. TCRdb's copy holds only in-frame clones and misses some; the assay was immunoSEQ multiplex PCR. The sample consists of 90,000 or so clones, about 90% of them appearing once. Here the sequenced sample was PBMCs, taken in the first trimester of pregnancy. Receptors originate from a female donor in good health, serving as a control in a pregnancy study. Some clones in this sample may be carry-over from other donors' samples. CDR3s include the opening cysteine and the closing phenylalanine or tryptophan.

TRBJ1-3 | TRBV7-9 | CASMGRGDTIYF
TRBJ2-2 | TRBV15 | CATSRGDLRDTGELFF
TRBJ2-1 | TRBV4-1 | CASSQEITAGSYNEQFF
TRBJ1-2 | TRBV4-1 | CASSQTQLPGSRGYGYTF
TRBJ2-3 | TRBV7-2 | CASSPLAGGWDTQYF
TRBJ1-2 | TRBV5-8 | CASSLEGYPYGYTF
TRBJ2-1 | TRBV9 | CASSVEGLAGDEQFF
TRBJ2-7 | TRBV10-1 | CASSGTGGSYEQYF
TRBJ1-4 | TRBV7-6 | CASSAQQGVGEKLFF
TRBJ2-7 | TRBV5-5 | CASSLEGLSHEQYF
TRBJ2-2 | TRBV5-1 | CASNGGVTGNTGELFF
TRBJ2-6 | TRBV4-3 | CASSQDGGFSGANVLTF
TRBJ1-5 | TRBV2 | CASSQGQGSNQPQHF
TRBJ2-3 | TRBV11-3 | CASSFGIAGLSDTQYF
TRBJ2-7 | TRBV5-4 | CASSQTGGEQYF
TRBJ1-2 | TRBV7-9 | CASSSHLGQINYGYTF
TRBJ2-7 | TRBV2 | CASTLIPGYDEQYF
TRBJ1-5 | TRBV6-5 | CASSQGTNQPQHF
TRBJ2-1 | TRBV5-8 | CASRAGQDAYNEQFF
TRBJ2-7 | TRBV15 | CATSRGGGQVHEQYF
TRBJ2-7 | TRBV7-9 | CASSLAGGRASNEQYF
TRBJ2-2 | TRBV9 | CASSVDAGTIPGELFF